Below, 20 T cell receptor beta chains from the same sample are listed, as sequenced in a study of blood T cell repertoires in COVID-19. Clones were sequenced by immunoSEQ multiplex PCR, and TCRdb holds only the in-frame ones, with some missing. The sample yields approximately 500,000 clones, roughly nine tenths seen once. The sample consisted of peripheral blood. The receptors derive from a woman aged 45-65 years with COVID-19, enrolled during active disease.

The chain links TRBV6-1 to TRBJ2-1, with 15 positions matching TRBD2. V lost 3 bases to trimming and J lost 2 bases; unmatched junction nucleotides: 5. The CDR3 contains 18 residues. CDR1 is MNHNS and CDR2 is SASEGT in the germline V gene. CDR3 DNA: TGTGCCAGCAGTGACCCCGGGACTAGCGGGGGGACCTACAATGAGCAGTTCTTC. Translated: CASSDPGTSGGTYNEQFF.

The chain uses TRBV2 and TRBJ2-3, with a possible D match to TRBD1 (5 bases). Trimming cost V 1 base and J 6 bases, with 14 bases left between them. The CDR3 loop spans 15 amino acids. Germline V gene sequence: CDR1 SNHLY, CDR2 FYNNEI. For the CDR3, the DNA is TGTGCCAGCAGTGAAGAGGCAGGGCACGGGGATACGCAGTATTTT. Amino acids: CASSEEAGHGDTQYF.

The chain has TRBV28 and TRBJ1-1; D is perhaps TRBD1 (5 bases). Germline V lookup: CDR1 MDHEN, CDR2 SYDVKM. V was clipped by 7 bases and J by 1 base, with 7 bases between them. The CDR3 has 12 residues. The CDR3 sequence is CASTGSNTEAFF. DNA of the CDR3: TGTGCCAGCACAGGGTCGAACACTGAAGCTTTCTTT.

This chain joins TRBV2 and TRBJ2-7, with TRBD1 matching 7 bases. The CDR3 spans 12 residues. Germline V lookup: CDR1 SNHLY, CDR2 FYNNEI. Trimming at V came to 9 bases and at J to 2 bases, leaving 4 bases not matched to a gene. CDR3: CASAGTAYEQYF. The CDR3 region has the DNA TGTGCCAGTGCCGGGACAGCCTACGAGCAGTACTTC.

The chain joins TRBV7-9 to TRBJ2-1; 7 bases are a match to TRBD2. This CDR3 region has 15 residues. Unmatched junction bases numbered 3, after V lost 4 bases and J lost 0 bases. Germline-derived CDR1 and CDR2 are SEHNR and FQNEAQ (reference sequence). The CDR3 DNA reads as TGTGCCAGCAGCTCGTGGGGGGGCTCCTACAATGAGCAGTTCTTC. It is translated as CASSSWGGSYNEQFF.

The DNA of the CDR3 is TGTGCCAGCAGCGTAGCCGTCCGATCAGGGAGGGATGGCTACACCTTC. It specifies CASSVAVRSGRDGYTF. The gene calls are TRBV9 and TRBJ1-2, with a tentative D call TRBD1 (5 bases). The germline V and J ends were trimmed by 0 bases and 6 bases, with 18 bases remaining between them. The CDR3 is 16 amino acids. In germline, CDR1 is SGDLS, CDR2 YYNGEE. The full variable domain, with the rest looked up from reference TRBV9 and TRBJ1-2, is DSGVTQTPKHLITATGQRVTLRCSPRSGDLSVYWYQQSLDQGLQFLIQYYNGEERAKGNILERFSAQQFPDLHSELNLSSLELGDSALYFCASSVAVRSGRDGYTFGSGTRLTVV.

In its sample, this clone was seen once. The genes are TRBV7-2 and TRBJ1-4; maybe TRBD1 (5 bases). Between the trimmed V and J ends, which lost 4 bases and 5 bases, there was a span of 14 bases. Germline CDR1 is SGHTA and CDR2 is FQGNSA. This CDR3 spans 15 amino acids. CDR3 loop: CASSSQTVYNEKLFF. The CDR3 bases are TGTGCCAGCAGCTCACAGACAGTTTACAATGAAAAACTGTTTTTT.

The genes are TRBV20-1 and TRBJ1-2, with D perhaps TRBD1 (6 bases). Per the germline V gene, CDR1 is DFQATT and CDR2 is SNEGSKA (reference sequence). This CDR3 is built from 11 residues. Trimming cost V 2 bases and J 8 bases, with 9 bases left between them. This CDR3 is CSARRTAGYTF. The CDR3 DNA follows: TGCAGTGCTAGACGGACAGCGGGCTACACCTTC.

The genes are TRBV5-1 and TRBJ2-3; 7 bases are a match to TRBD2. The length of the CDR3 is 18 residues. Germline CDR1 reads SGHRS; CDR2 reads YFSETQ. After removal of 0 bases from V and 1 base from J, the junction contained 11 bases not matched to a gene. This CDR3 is CASSLAQVRLAGTDTQYF. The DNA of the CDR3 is TGCGCCAGCAGCTTGGCCCAAGTGCGACTAGCTGGCACAGATACGCAGTATTTT.

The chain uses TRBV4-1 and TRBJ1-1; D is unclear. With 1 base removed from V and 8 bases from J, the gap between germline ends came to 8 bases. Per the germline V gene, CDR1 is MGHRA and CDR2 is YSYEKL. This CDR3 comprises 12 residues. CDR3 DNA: TGCGCCAGCAGCCAAGTCGGAGAGGAAGCTTTCTTT. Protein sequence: CASSQVGEEAFF.

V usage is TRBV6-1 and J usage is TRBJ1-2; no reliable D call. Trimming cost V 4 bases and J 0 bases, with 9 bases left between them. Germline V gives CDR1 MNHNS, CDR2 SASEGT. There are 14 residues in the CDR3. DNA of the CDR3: TGTGCCAGCAGTGGAGCGACATCTAACTATGGCTACACCTTC. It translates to CASSGATSNYGYTF.

The CDR3 is CAWSLGTGDSPLHF. DNA for the CDR3: TGTGCCTGGAGCCTTGGGACAGGGGATTCACCCCTCCACTTT. This sequence joins TRBV30 and TRBJ1-6, with 10 positions matching TRBD1. This CDR3 spans 14 amino acids. V lost 3 bases to trimming and J lost 8 bases; unmatched junction nucleotides: 4. Germline-derived CDR1 and CDR2 are GTSNPN and SVGIG (reference sequence).

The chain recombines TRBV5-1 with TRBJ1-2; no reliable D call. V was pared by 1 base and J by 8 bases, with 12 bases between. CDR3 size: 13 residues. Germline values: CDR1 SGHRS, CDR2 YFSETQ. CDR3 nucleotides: TGCGCCAGCAGCTTGAACCGGAGAGGCGGCTACACCTTC. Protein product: CASSLNRRGGYTF.

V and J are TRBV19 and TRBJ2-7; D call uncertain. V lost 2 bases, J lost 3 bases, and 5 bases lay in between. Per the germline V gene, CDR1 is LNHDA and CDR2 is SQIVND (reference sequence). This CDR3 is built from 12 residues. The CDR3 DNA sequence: TGTGCCAGTAGTATATCCGGCTACGAGCAGTACTTC. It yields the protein CASSISGYEQYF. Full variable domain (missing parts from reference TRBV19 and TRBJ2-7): DGGITQSPKYLFRKEGQNVTLSCEQNLNHDAMYWYRQDPGQGLRLIYYSQIVNDFQKGDIAEGYSVSREKKESFPLTVTSAQKNPTAFYLCASSISGYEQYFGPGTRLTVT.

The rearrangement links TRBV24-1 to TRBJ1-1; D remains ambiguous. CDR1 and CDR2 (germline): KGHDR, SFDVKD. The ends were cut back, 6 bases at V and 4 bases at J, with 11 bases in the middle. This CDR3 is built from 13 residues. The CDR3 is CATSSSVGTEAFF. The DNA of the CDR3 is TGTGCCACCAGTAGCTCGGTTGGCACTGAAGCTTTCTTT.

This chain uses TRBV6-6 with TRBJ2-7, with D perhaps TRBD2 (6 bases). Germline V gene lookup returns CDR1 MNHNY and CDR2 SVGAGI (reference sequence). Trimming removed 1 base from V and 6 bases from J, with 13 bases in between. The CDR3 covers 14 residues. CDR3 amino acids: CASSYLEGYREQYF. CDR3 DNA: TGTGCCAGCAGTTACTTGGAGGGTTATCGCGAGCAGTACTTC.

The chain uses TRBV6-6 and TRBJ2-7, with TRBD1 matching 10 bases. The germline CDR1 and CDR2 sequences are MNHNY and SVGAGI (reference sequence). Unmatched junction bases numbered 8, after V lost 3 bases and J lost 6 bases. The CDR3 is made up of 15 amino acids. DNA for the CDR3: TGTGCCAGCAGTTATTCCGGGACAGGGGCCTTCGAGCAGTACTTC. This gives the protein CASSYSGTGAFEQYF.

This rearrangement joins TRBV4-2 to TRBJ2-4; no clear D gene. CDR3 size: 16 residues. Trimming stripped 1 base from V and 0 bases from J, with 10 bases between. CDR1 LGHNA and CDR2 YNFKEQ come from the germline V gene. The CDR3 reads CASSQVFLAAKNIQYF. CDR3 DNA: TGTGCCAGCAGCCAAGTATTTCTGGCAGCCAAAAACATTCAGTACTTC.

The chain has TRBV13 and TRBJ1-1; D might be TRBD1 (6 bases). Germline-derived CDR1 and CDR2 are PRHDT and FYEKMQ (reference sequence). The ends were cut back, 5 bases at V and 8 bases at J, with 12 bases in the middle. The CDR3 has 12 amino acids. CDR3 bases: TGTGCCAGCAGCACCTCCCAGGGGGAAGCTTTCTTT. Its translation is CASSTSQGEAFF.

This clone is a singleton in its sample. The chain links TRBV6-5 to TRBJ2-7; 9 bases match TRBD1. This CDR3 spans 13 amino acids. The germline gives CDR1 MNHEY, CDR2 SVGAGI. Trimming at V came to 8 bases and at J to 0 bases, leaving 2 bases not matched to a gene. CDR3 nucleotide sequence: TGTGCCAGCGGGACAGGGATCTCCTACGAGCAGTACTTC. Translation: CASGTGISYEQYF.